This TCR beta chain appears in the sequencing data of a study of vaccination and CD4 T cells after COVID-19. Study in general: Day 14 and days 161 to 241 post-vaccination were the time points at which three convalescent patients were sampled. From HCoV-229E, HCoV-OC43, HCoV-NL63 and SARS-CoV-2, overlapping spike peptides were used to stimulate the cells.

Cultured CD4+ T cell DNA was sequenced using the Oncomine TCR Beta short-read assay. TCRdb itself ran the PCR reads through MiXCR, one entry per CDR3 protein. Among about 23,000 distinct CDR3 sequences listed, 43% were seen once. General study findings and limits: Median numbers of SARS-CoV-2-reactive clonotypes increased from approximately 21 to 40 (not a significant change).

This sample's time point: late sampling 161 to 241 days after vaccination in a few convalescent patients. Treatment denoted: approximately nine-day PBMC culture with coronavirus spike peptide pools or control peptides (ViraFEST assay). To note about this clonotype: Antigen: not known.

The CDR3 contains 13 residues. Germline V gene data show CDR1 as KGHSH and CDR2 as LQKENI. V was clipped by 5 bases and J by 2 bases; unmatched bases: 1. Material: CD4+ T cells from blood, cultured in vitro, obtained about 7 months after SARS-CoV-2 vaccination. The sequence was collected from a human donor who had recovered from COVID-19. The chain combines TRBV18 with TRBJ2-5; 8 bases are a match to TRBD1. The CDR3 sequence is CASSTGGQETQYF. CDR3 coding DNA: TGTGCCAGCTCAACAGGGGGGCAAGAGACCCAGTACTTC.